The 17 T cell receptor beta chains below all came from one sample that was sequenced in a study of T cells in Graves' hyperthyroidism and ophthalmopathy. Amplification of TCR beta CDR3 regions was performed using RNA transcripts as template. HTBI primers were the set used in a first-round RT-PCR of the TCR CDR3. TCRdb reanalysed the multiplex PCR reads using MiXCR and keeps one entry per CDR3 protein. The sample consists of a few hundred thousand distinct CDR3 sequences, approximately 15% of them appearing once. Sequences were obtained from blood. These TCRs come from a man aged 30-40 years with Graves' hyperthyroidism that later progressed to Graves' ophthalmopathy.

This clonotype was seen many times. This rearrangement joins TRBV2 to TRBJ1-6, with a weak D call TRBD1 (6 bases). Germline-derived CDR1 and CDR2 are SNHLY and FYNNEI. CDR3 length equals 12 residues. The V end was cut by 4 bases, the J end by 8 bases, with 6 bases between. The chain's CDR3 is CASSGQDSPLHF. The CDR3 DNA sequence: TGTGCCAGCAGTGGACAGGATTCACCCCTCCACTTT.

Only a few counts were recorded for this clonotype. The chain couples TRBV3-1 to TRBJ2-7; no clear D. The CDR3 sequence is 14 residues long. From germline, CDR1 is LGHDT and CDR2 YNNKEL (reference sequence). The V gene lost 0 bases and the J gene lost 3 bases, with 9 bases spanning the gap. CDR3 residues: CASSQEPEFYEQYF. The CDR3 nucleotides read TGTGCCAGCAGCCAAGAGCCAGAATTCTACGAGCAGTACTTC.

This chain uses TRBV5-8 with TRBJ1-6; D uncertain. The V and J ends lost 4 bases and 16 bases respectively, with 12 bases between them. CDR3 size: 11 residues. Germline lookup yields CDR1 SGHTS and CDR2 YDEGEE. CDR3 nucleotides: TGTGCCAGCAGCGTAAAAGGGTCTCTCCACTTT. Protein: CASSVKGSLHF.

This clonotype was seen only a few times. This chain connects TRBV9 to TRBJ2-1, with D possibly being TRBD1 or TRBD2 (5 bases each). V lost 1 base and J lost 2, with 10 bases in between. This CDR3 is 15 amino acids long. Germline V gene lookup returns CDR1 SGDLS and CDR2 YYNGEE. CDR3 sequence reads: CASSVFGAPYNEQFF. CDR3 nucleotide sequence: TGTGCCAGCAGCGTATTCGGGGCCCCCTACAATGAGCAGTTCTTC.

V usage is TRBV28 and J usage is TRBJ2-6; D is unclear. V lost 5 bases and J lost 0, with 5 bases in between. The germline V gene has CDR1 MDHEN and CDR2 SYDVKM. The CDR3 is made up of 14 amino acids. The CDR3 region has the DNA TGTGCCAGCAGTACTACCTCTGGGGCCAACGTCCTGACTTTC. Protein sequence: CASSTTSGANVLTF.

This clonotype occurred many times. The chain is built from TRBV28 and TRBJ1-5, with a possible D match to TRBD1 (5 bases). This CDR3 has 14 amino acids. Trimming removed 5 bases from V and 2 bases from J, with 10 bases in between. Germline V gene sequence: CDR1 MDHEN, CDR2 SYDVKM. The CDR3 spells CASSHTGGNQPQHF. The CDR3 DNA follows: TGTGCCAGCAGTCACACAGGAGGCAATCAGCCCCAGCATTTT.

This clonotype has ten or more counts. This chain joins TRBV3-1 and TRBJ2-7; unclear D gene. V was trimmed by 0 bases and J by 1 base, leaving 13 bases between them. CDR1 is LGHDT and CDR2 is YNNKEL in the germline V gene (reference sequence). The CDR3 is 16 amino acids. The CDR3 sequence: CASSQDLSGPSYEQYF. In DNA, the CDR3 is TGTGCCAGCAGCCAAGATCTGTCAGGACCGTCCTACGAGCAGTACTTC.

For this clonotype: It may be a read error: a sequence one base away is much more abundant. V and J are TRBV5-6 and TRBJ1-1, with D tentatively TRBD1 (5 bases). CDR3 size: 14 residues. Trimming removed 1 base at V and 7 bases at J, with 14 bases between. Germline assignment: CDR1 SGHDT and CDR2 YYEEEE. The CDR3 nucleotides are TGTGCCAGCAGCTTGAGGGGTTGGACGGATGAAGCTTTCTTT. As protein: CASSLRGWTDEAFF.

This clonotype was seen many times. This chain joins TRBV11-2 and TRBJ2-2; D gene uncertain. From germline, CDR1 is SGHAT and CDR2 FQNNGV. Trimming removed 5 bases at V and 4 bases at J, with 8 bases between. This CDR3 has 13 residues. The CDR3 spells CASSPGFTGELFF. CDR3 DNA: TGTGCCAGCAGCCCTGGTTTCACCGGGGAGCTGTTTTTT.

This clonotype has at least ten counts. CDR3 residues: CSVDKGNTGELFF. CDR3 DNA sequence: TGCAGCGTTGATAAGGGGAACACCGGGGAGCTGTTTTTT. The J gene is TRBJ2-2, the V gene TRBV29-1, with D hard to call. V lost 3 bases and J lost 1, with 6 bases in between. The length of the CDR3 is 13 residues. Germline V gene data show CDR1 as SQVTM and CDR2 as ANQGSEA.

The chain links TRBV28 to TRBJ2-2; possibly TRBD2 for D (5 bases). This CDR3 spans 15 amino acids. V dropped 3 bases and J dropped 0 bases, with 8 bases sitting between them. CDR1 and CDR2 (germline): MDHEN, SYDVKM. This CDR3 is CASSFPGTNTGELFF. CDR3 bases: TGTGCCAGCAGTTTTCCGGGGACGAACACCGGGGAGCTGTTTTTT.

This chain joins TRBV15 and TRBJ2-5, with D uncertain. Germline loops: CDR1 LNHNV, CDR2 YYDKDF (reference sequence). The CDR3 length is 13 residues. V was pared by 9 bases and J by 2 bases, with 13 bases between. Written as DNA, the CDR3 is TGTGCCACGGAGTTGGCGCCACAAGAGACCCAGTACTTC. It is translated as CATELAPQETQYF. Full variable domain (remainder filled in from reference TRBV15 and TRBJ2-5): DAMVIQNPRYQVTQFGKPVTLSCSQTLNHNVMYWYQQKSSQAPKLLFHYYDKDFNNEADTPDNFQSRRPNTSFCFLDIRSPGLGDTAMYLCATELAPQETQYFGPGTRLLVL.

This clonotype was observed many times. The chain couples TRBV18 to TRBJ1-4, with D unclear. CDR1 is KGHSH, CDR2 LQKENI, per germline. Trimming cost V 2 bases and J 4 bases, with 5 bases left between them. This CDR3 spans 13 amino acids. The CDR3 loop is CASSPGNNEKLFF. Written as DNA, the CDR3 is TGTGCCAGCTCACCAGGGAATAATGAAAAACTGTTTTTT.

The rearrangement links TRBV30 to TRBJ1-5, with D possibly TRBD1 on 5 matching bases. The germline CDR1 and CDR2 sequences are GTSNPN and SVGIG (reference sequence). V shed 0 bases and J shed 4 bases, with 10 bases lying between them. The CDR3 consists of 14 residues. CDR3 sequence: CAWSVVGGNQPQHF. DNA for the CDR3: TGTGCCTGGAGTGTTGTTGGGGGGAATCAGCCCCAGCATTTT.

The table lists this clonotype with many counts. V and J are TRBV20-1 and TRBJ2-3; possible D gene TRBD1, 5 bases. This CDR3 has 13 amino acids. The V gene's germline CDR1 is DFQATT and CDR2 SNEGSKA (reference sequence). V lost 4 bases, J lost 3 bases, and 11 bases lay in between. The CDR3 region has the DNA TGCAGTGCTACCGACAGTCCGACAGATACGCAGTATTTT. Its translation: CSATDSPTDTQYF.

In its sample, this clonotype was seen many times. V gene TRBV6-1 combines with J gene TRBJ2-7; a weak D match, TRBD1 (6 bases). The CDR3 has 15 residues. V was clipped by 6 bases and J by 4 bases, with 19 bases between them. CDR1 is MNHNS and CDR2 is SASEGT in the germline V gene. Here the CDR3 reads CASRPSVGASYEQYF. CDR3 DNA sequence: TGTGCCAGCAGACCTTCGGTGGGGGCGAGTTACGAGCAGTACTTC.

Many counts were recorded for this clonotype. The chain joins TRBV3-1 to TRBJ1-1; 7 bases fit TRBD1. Germline CDR1 LGHDT, CDR2 YNNKEL (reference sequence). The CDR3 totals 15 residues. V was clipped by 5 bases and J by 5 bases; unmatched bases: 11. The DNA of the CDR3 is TGTGCCAGCAGCAGCCCGCCAGGGGGAATTACTGAAGCTTTCTTT. The encoded protein is CASSSPPGGITEAFF.